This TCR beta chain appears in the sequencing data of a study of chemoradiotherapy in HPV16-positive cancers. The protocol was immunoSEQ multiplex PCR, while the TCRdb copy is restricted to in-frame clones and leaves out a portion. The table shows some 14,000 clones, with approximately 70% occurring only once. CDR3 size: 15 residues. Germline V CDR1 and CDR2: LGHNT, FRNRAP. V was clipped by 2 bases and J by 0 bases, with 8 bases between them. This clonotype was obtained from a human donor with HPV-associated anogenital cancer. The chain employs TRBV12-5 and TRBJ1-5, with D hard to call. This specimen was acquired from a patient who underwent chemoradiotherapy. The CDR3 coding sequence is TGTGCTAGTGGTTTGAATGCAAATAGCAATCAGCCCCAGCATTTT. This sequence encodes CASGLNANSNQPQHF.